This TCR beta chain appears in the sequencing data of a study of beta chain features in type 1 diabetes. About the study: All of the samples together had 107,917,701 sorted cells examined.

The V gene end was trimmed by 6 bases and the J gene end by 4 bases; junction bases not matched to a gene: 8. CDR3 length equals 15 residues. Germline V gene data show CDR1 as MDHEN and CDR2 as SYDVKM. Overall study findings and caveats: Patients with type 1 diabetes showed fewer VDJ junction insertions and more deletions. Sampled from patients, naive, central memory and Treg TCRB repertoires appeared more similar than those sampled from healthy donors.

Note on this clone: Its specificity is unknown.

The sequenced template was cDNA made from the entire isolated RNA. The protocol was immunoSEQ multiplex PCR, while the TCRdb copy is restricted to in-frame clones and leaves out a portion. The sample includes roughly 610,000 clones, 15% to 17% of them seen just once. Sorting based on CD45RO/CCR7/CD25/CD127/CD95/CD27 separated CD4+ naive, central memory, regulatory and stem cell-like memory cells. This sequence joins TRBV28 and TRBJ1-5; TRBD1 matches at 8 bases. The sequenced sample consisted of naive CD4+ T cells from blood. This sequence originates from a man aged 18 to 29 in good health. CDR3 DNA sequence: TGTGCCAGCAGACCCTTGACAGGGGAGAATCAGCCCCAGCATTTT. It codes for CASRPLTGENQPQHF.